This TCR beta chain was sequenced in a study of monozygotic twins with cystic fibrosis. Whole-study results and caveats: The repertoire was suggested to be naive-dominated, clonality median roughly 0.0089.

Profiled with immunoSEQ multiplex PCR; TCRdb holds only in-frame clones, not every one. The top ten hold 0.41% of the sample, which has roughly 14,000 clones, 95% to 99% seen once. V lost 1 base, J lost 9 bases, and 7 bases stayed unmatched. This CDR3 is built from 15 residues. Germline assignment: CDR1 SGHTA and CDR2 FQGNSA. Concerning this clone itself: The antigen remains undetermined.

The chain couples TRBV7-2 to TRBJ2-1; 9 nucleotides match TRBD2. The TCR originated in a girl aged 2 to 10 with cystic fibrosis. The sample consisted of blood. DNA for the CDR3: TGTGCCAGCAGCTTAGGTCTAGCGGGGACCGGTGAGCAGTTCTTC. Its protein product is CASSLGLAGTGEQFF.